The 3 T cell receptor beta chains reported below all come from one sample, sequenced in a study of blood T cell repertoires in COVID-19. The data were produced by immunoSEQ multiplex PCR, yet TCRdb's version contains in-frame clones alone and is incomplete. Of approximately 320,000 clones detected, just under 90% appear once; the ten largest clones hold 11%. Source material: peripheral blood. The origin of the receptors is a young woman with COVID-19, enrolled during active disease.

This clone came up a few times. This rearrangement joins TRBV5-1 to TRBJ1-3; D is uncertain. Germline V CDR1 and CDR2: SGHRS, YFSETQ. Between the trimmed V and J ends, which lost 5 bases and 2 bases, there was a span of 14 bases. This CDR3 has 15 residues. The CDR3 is CASRRFEGAGNTIYF. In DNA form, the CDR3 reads TGCGCCAGCAGACGGTTTGAGGGAGCTGGAAACACCATATATTTT. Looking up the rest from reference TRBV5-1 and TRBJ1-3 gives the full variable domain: KAGVTQTPRYLIKTRGQQVTLSCSPISGHRSVSWYQQTPGQGLQFLFEYFSETQRNKGNFPGRFSGRQFSNSRSEMNVSTLELGDSALYLCASRRFEGAGNTIYFGEGSWLTVV.

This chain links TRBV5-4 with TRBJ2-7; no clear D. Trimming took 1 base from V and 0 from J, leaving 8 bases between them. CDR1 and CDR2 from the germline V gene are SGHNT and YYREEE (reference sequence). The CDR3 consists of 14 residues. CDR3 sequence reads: CASSLSSGSYEQYF. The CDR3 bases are TGTGCCAGCAGCTTGAGTAGTGGCTCCTACGAGCAGTACTTC. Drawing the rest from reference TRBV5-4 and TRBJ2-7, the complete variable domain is ETGVTQSPTHLIKTRGQQVTLRCSSQSGHNTVSWYQQALGQGPQFIFQYYREEENGRGNFPPRFSGLQFPNYSSELNVNALELDDSALYLCASSLSSGSYEQYFGPGTRLTVT.

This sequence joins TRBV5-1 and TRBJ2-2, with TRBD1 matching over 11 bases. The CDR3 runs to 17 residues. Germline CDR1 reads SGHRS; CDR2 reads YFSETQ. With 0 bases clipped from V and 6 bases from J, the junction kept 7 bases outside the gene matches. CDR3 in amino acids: CASSLARTGGASGELFF. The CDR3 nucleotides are TGCGCCAGCAGCTTGGCCCGGACAGGGGGCGCTTCCGGGGAGCTGTTTTTT.